This T cell receptor beta chain is from a study of T cell responses to AZD1222 COVID-19 vaccine. General study results and limits: The CD4 TCRs associated with vaccination extended across spike and predominated at 160-218 and 743-854.

For this clone: No antigen is known for it.

Clones were read by immunoSEQ multiplex PCR, and TCRdb kept only the in-frame ones, dropping some. The repertoire consists of about 140,000 clones, with around 90% occurring once and the leading ten covering about 3%. Germline lookup yields CDR1 SGHKS and CDR2 YYEKEE (reference sequence). The CDR3 loop spans 13 amino acids. V lost 2 bases and J lost 4, with 10 bases in between. Sequences were derived from peripheral blood, sampled on day 0 of AZD1222 vaccination. The source of this sequence is an adult in good health. This chain links TRBV5-5 with TRBJ2-7; D is possibly TRBD1 (6 bases). DNA of the CDR3: TGTGCCAGCAGCTTTGGGACAAATTACGAGCAGTACTTC. Its protein is CASSFGTNYEQYF.